This passage covers 25 T cell receptor beta chains from one sample sequenced in a study of identical twins. A single record per CDR3 protein comes from TCRdb applying MiXCR to the 5' RACE reads. The sample holds some 710,000 distinct CDR3 sequences; roughly 6% are singletons and the top ten take approximately 1.6%. The sequenced material came from naive T cells sorted from blood. The receptors originated from a man younger than 35 in good health.

The chain has TRBV19 and TRBJ2-1; no definite D call. CDR3 length equals 15 residues. The germline gives CDR1 LNHDA, CDR2 SQIVND (reference sequence). Between the trimmed V and J ends, which lost 2 bases and 9 bases, there was a span of 17 bases. CDR3 coding DNA: TGTGCCAGTAGTATAACCCAAGTAGAAATGACTGAGCAGTTCTTC. As protein: CASSITQVEMTEQFF.

This clonotype has a count of ten or more. The chain combines TRBV29-1 with TRBJ1-1; D might be TRBD1 (5 bases). V was cut by 4 bases and J by 5 bases, with 11 bases left in between. This CDR3 is built from 12 residues. Per germline, CDR1 SQVTM and CDR2 ANQGSEA. The CDR3 sequence is CSVVGGATEAFF. The DNA for the CDR3 is TGCAGCGTTGTTGGGGGAGCTACTGAAGCTTTCTTT.

This clonotype was recorded many times. V and J are TRBV5-1 and TRBJ1-1; D is undetermined. The CDR3 has 11 amino acids. Germline V CDR1 and CDR2: SGHRS, YFSETQ. The V gene lost 5 bases and the J gene lost 5 bases, with 7 bases spanning the gap. CDR3 coding DNA: TGCGCCAGCAGGTCAGAGACTGAAGCTTTCTTT. It yields the protein CASRSETEAFF. Supplemented by reference TRBV5-1 and TRBJ1-1, the full variable domain reads KAGVTQTPRYLIKTRGQQVTLSCSPISGHRSVSWYQQTPGQGLQFLFEYFSETQRNKGNFPGRFSGRQFSNSRSEMNVSTLELGDSALYLCASRSETEAFFGQGTRLTVV.

A few counts support this clonotype. The V and J genes are TRBV19 and TRBJ2-7; either TRBD1 or TRBD2 may fit D (5 bases each). Germline assignment: CDR1 LNHDA and CDR2 SQIVND (reference sequence). This CDR3 has 17 amino acids. V was pared by 5 bases and J by 0 bases, with 20 bases between. DNA of the CDR3: TGTGCCAGTAGTTCACCTCGTGGGACGGGAAGCTCCTACGAGCAGTACTTC. Translating gives CASSSPRGTGSSYEQYF.

This clonotype was seen many times. The chain links TRBV11-2 to TRBJ2-1; the D gene is possibly TRBD2 (5 bases). V was cut by 1 base and J by 7 bases, with 11 bases left in between. The CDR3 loop spans 14 amino acids. Germline values: CDR1 SGHAT, CDR2 FQNNGV. The CDR3 bases are TGTGCCAGCAGCTTAGCCGGACTGACGAATGAGCAGTTCTTC. The encoded protein is CASSLAGLTNEQFF.

This clonotype was detected only a few times. The rearrangement uses TRBV3-1 and TRBJ2-7, with D possibly being TRBD2 (5 bases). Germline CDR1 and CDR2: LGHDT and YNNKEL (reference sequence). The CDR3 is 13 residues long. The ends were cut back, 5 bases at V and 9 bases at J, with 17 bases in the middle. The CDR3 bases are TGTGCCAGCAGCTCCAGCCCGGGAATGGCGCAGTACGTC. Encoded protein: CASSSSPGMAQYV.

CDR3 nucleotide sequence: TGTGCCAGCAGCCCCCAAAGGACAGGGTACCCGTACCAAGAGACCCAGTACTTC. This encodes CASSPQRTGYPYQETQYF. The chain joins TRBV4-2 to TRBJ2-5; 8 positions match TRBD1. The length of the CDR3 is 18 residues. V lost 4 bases, J lost 0 bases, and 13 bases stayed unmatched. The germline CDR1 and CDR2 sequences are LGHNA and YNFKEQ.

This clonotype was detected only a few times. The rearrangement links TRBV5-1 to TRBJ1-3; 9 bases match TRBD1. The CDR3 is 17 amino acids. J gave up 4 bases and V 4 bases, and 12 bases lay outside the gene matches. The V gene's germline CDR1 is SGHRS and CDR2 YFSETQ. CDR3 amino acids: CASSERTGGEDGNTIYF. As DNA, the CDR3 is TGCGCCAGCAGCGAACGAACAGGGGGCGAGGACGGAAACACCATATATTTT.

The genes are TRBV27 and TRBJ2-5; D unresolved. The CDR3 runs 14 residues. Between the trimmed V and J ends, which lost 5 bases and 7 bases, there was a span of 17 bases. CDR1 is MNHEY, CDR2 SMNVEV, per germline (reference sequence). CDR3 DNA sequence: TGTGCCAGCAGTACTGATCCACGGTGGGCGACCCAGTACTTC. Encoded protein: CASSTDPRWATQYF.

The table lists this clonotype with many counts. The V call is TRBV29-1, the J call TRBJ1-1, with no clear D. The V and J ends lost 2 bases and 5 bases respectively, with 9 bases between them. The CDR3 has 12 residues. The germline gives CDR1 SQVTM, CDR2 ANQGSEA. The CDR3 nucleotides read TGCAGCGTTGAATCCAGAGGGACTGAAGCTTTCTTT. It yields the protein CSVESRGTEAFF.

This clonotype was seen ten or more times. The gene calls are TRBV28 and TRBJ1-1; 10 bases are a match to TRBD1. There are 15 residues in the CDR3. Trimming took 3 bases from V and 5 from J; bases not matched to a gene: 6. The germline CDR1 and CDR2 sequences are MDHEN and SYDVKM. The CDR3 region has the DNA TGTGCCAGCAGTTTCTGGGGACAGGGGAGTACTGAAGCTTTCTTT. Its translation: CASSFWGQGSTEAFF.

The table lists this clonotype with many counts. The CDR3 reads CASSLDFEAFF. For the CDR3, the DNA is TGTGCCAGCAGTCTAGACTTTGAAGCTTTCTTT. The chain couples TRBV7-9 to TRBJ1-1; no reliable D call. This CDR3 spans 11 amino acids. Trimming took off 6 bases at V and 7 bases at J, with 9 bases between the two ends. The germline V gene has CDR1 SEHNR and CDR2 FQNEAQ (reference sequence).

The chain couples TRBV27 to TRBJ1-4; 8 positions match TRBD1. This CDR3 is built from 14 residues. Losses at the gene ends were 5 bases for V and 11 bases for J; bases not matched to a gene: 10. CDR1 is MNHEY and CDR2 is SMNVEV in the germline V gene (reference sequence). The CDR3 coding sequence is TGTGCCAGCAGTCAAAGACAGGGGTCTCCGAAACTGTTTTTT. Its translation: CASSQRQGSPKLFF.

This clonotype has more than one count but fewer than ten. CDR3 region: CAWSVRYSSYEQYF. DNA for the CDR3: TGTGCCTGGAGTGTACGATACAGCTCCTACGAGCAGTACTTC. The chain couples TRBV30 to TRBJ2-7; D gene uncertain. Germline CDR1 and CDR2: GTSNPN and SVGIG (reference sequence). The CDR3 has 14 amino acids. Trimming took off 0 bases at V and 0 bases at J, with 9 bases between the two ends.

This clonotype was recorded many times. V and J are TRBV15 and TRBJ2-5; TRBD2 is a possible D gene (6 bases). The CDR3 runs 13 residues. Germline V CDR1 and CDR2: LNHNV, YYDKDF (reference sequence). The ends were cut back, 5 bases at V and 5 bases at J, with 12 bases in the middle. The CDR3 is CATSDGSRETQYF. The DNA for the CDR3 is TGTGCCACCAGCGACGGGAGTCGTGAGACCCAGTACTTC.

The J gene is TRBJ2-3, the V gene TRBV10-3, with a possible D match to TRBD1 (5 bases). Trimming removed 2 bases from V and 3 bases from J, with 12 bases in between. The V gene's germline CDR1 is ENHRY and CDR2 SYGVKD. CDR3 length: 15 residues. CDR3 region: CAISESQGLTDTQYF. As DNA, the CDR3 is TGTGCCATCAGTGAGAGTCAGGGTCTGACAGATACGCAGTATTTT.

In its sample, this clonotype was seen many times. V and J are TRBV30 and TRBJ2-1; 7 nucleotides align to TRBD2. J gave up 2 bases and V 6 bases, and 4 bases lay outside the gene matches. Germline V gives CDR1 GTSNPN, CDR2 SVGIG (reference sequence). The CDR3 length is 13 residues. CDR3 bases: TGTGCCTGCCAGCGGGGTACCTACAATGAGCAGTTCTTC. Its protein is CACQRGTYNEQFF.

Many counts were recorded for this clonotype. The V call is TRBV29-1, the J call TRBJ2-3, with 7 bases identical to TRBD1. With 4 bases clipped from V and 1 base from J, the junction kept 2 bases outside the gene matches. The CDR3 is 13 residues long. Per germline, CDR1 SQVTM and CDR2 ANQGSEA. The CDR3 reads CSVVDRGTDTQYF. The DNA of the CDR3 is TGCAGCGTTGTCGACAGGGGCACAGATACGCAGTATTTT.

This clonotype was counted ten times or more. This chain joins TRBV20-1 and TRBJ2-7, with TRBD2 matching 7 bases. Losses at the gene ends were 6 bases for V and 6 bases for J; bases not matched to a gene: 14. The CDR3 sequence is 14 residues long. The V gene's germline CDR1 is DFQATT and CDR2 SNEGSKA (reference sequence). The CDR3 DNA follows: TGCAGTGCCAAAAGGACTAGTATGGAAGGCGAGCAGTACTTC. Its protein is CSAKRTSMEGEQYF.

This clonotype has just a few counts. This sequence joins TRBV20-1 and TRBJ1-2, with D possibly TRBD1 on 6 matching bases. The germline V gene has CDR1 DFQATT and CDR2 SNEGSKA (reference sequence). This CDR3 has 14 residues. V lost 0 bases to trimming and J lost 6 bases, with 14 bases between them. The CDR3 sequence is CSARDRPGAHGYTF. CDR3 nucleotides: TGCAGTGCTAGAGATCGGCCAGGGGCTCATGGCTACACCTTC.

This clonotype was counted between two and nine times. The chain couples TRBV12-3 or TRBV12-4 to TRBJ1-2; a weak D match, TRBD1 (5 bases). The CDR3 totals 15 residues. V dropped 2 bases and J dropped 0 bases, with 10 bases sitting between them. The CDR3 here is CASSLITGANYGYTF. As DNA, the CDR3 is TGTGCCAGCAGTTTAATTACAGGAGCTAACTATGGCTACACCTTC.

The rearrangement joins TRBV4-3 to TRBJ2-1; perhaps TRBD1 as D (5 bases). V was trimmed by 0 bases and J by 8 bases, leaving 17 bases between them. Germline V gives CDR1 LGHNA, CDR2 YSLEER. The CDR3 extends over 16 amino acids. CDR3 in DNA: TGCGCCAGCAGCCAAGATCTAGGGAACTGGGGCGATGAGCAGTTCTTC. This gives the protein CASSQDLGNWGDEQFF.

The sample holds a few counts of this clonotype. V is TRBV20-1 and J is TRBJ2-7; no reliable D call. The CDR3 length is 14 residues. In germline, CDR1 is DFQATT, CDR2 SNEGSKA (reference sequence). Trimming left V 3 bases short and J 0 bases short, with 12 bases between. This chain's CDR3 is CSASIAASSYEQYF. As DNA, the CDR3 is TGCAGTGCTAGTATTGCGGCAAGCTCCTACGAGCAGTACTTC.

The table lists this clonotype with a few counts. This chain joins TRBV12-3 or TRBV12-4 and TRBJ1-6, with TRBD1 identical over 9 bases. V gave up 5 bases and J gave up 6 bases; unmatched junction bases: 5. The CDR3 covers 15 residues. The CDR3 region has the DNA TGTGCCAGCAGTCCACGGACAGGGGTTAATTCACCCCTCCACTTT. It translates to CASSPRTGVNSPLHF.

This rearrangement joins TRBV18 to TRBJ1-1; no clear D gene. The CDR3 is made up of 13 amino acids. V lost 8 bases, J lost 2 bases, and 12 bases lay in between. Germline V gives CDR1 KGHSH, CDR2 LQKENI. The CDR3 DNA follows: TGTGCCAGCATGGGTCTATCCAACACTGAAGCTTTCTTT. Translated, it gives CASMGLSNTEAFF. Full variable domain (missing parts from reference TRBV18 and TRBJ1-1): NAGVMQNPRHLVRRRGQEARLRCSPMKGHSHVYWYRQLPEEGLKFMVYLQKENIIDESGMPKERFSAEFPKEGPSILRIQQVVRGDSAAYFCASMGLSNTEAFFGQGTRLTVV.